This entry is about one T cell receptor beta chain. Its antigen remains undetermined. Qualities for individual bases were not recorded, and no much larger clone is one base off. Instrument on record: Illumina HiSeq 1500. Using fastp at Q25 and MiXCR, TCRdb reprocessed the public reads and kept productive beta chains. Every distinct CDR3 protein forms one entry, paired with its most common genes and DNA. The sample records roughly 500,000 distinct CDR3 sequences, roughly a third of which are singletons. In total, the top ten clones hold about a sixth of the sample. This sample stems from a study of T cell repertoires in cytomegalovirus infection (dated by TCRdb to the late 2010s). Regarding the complete study: The peptide stimulations were aimed at well-studied HLA-B-restricted epitopes as well as recently identified HLA-C-restricted CMV epitopes, whose presentation resists viral immunomodulation. Donor HLA type was relevant to the analysis, as public TCR beta signatures indicated carriage of CMV infection together with the matching HLA type.

At the junction V is shortened by 0 bases and J by 4 bases; bases outside the gene matches: 4. CDR1 and CDR2, looked up from the germline V gene, are MGHRA and YSYEKL. From the cysteine up to the phenylalanine, the CDR3 has a length of 15 residues. Left in the record is the CDR3 DNA by itself, 45 bases read in frame from the first base. The treatment or condition label, read with the paper, signifies: in vitro stimulation with specific CMV peptide epitopes to enrich CMV-specific T cells. Results and caveats for the whole study, not just this receptor: In both this cohort and an independent roughly 330-donor cohort, the cumulative frequency of public TCR beta family members distinguished carriers of CMV infection plus the relevant HLA type. The ex vivo response was dominated by HLA-C-restricted CMV-specific TCR beta clonotypes, which also provided the single most frequent clonotype in two of eight donors.

The rearrangement combines TRBV4-1 with TRBJ2-7, and TRBD2 aligns with 9 junction nucleotides. This clonotype originated in a human donor in good health (CMV status not recorded). Some clones in this sample may be carry-over from other donors' samples. The sample in question was cultured PBMCs, obtained from culture after CMV antigen stimulation. The CDR3 protein: CASSQEPSGIYEQYF. In nucleotide form, the sequence is TGCGCCAGCAGCCAAGAACCTAGCGGGATTTACGAGCAGTACTTC.